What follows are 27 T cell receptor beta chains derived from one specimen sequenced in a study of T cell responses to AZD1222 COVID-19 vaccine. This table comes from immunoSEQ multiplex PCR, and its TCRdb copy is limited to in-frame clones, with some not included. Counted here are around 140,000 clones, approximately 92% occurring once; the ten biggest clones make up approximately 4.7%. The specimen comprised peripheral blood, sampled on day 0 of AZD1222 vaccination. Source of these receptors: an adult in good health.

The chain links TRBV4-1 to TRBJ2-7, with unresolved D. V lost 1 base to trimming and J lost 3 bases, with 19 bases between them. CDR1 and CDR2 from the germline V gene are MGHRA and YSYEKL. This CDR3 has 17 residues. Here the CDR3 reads CASSQADTGLAHYEQYF. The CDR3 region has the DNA TGCGCCAGCAGCCAAGCCGACACTGGCCTGGCCCACTACGAGCAGTACTTC.

CDR3 residues: CARGLYDRIYGYTF. The CDR3 nucleotides read TGTGCCCGGGGCCTTTATGACAGGATCTATGGCTACACCTTC. The chain couples TRBV30 to TRBJ1-2, with D maybe TRBD1 (6 bases). Germline V CDR1 and CDR2: GTSNPN, SVGIG (reference sequence). The V gene lost 8 bases and the J gene lost 4 bases, with 20 bases spanning the gap. The CDR3 length is 14 residues.

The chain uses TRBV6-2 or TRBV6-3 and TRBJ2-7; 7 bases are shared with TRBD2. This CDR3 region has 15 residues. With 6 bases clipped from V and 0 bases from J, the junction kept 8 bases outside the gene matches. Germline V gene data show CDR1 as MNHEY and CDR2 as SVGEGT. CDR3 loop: CASSSPLADSYEQYF. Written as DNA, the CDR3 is TGTGCCAGCAGCTCACCCCTAGCGGACTCCTACGAGCAGTACTTC.

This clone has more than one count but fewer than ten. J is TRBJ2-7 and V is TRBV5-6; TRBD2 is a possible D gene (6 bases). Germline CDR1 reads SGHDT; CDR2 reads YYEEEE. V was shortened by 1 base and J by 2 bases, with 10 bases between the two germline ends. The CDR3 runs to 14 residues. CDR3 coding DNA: TGTGCCAGCAGCTTGCTCTCGGGAGCCTACGAGCAGTACTTC. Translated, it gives CASSLLSGAYEQYF.

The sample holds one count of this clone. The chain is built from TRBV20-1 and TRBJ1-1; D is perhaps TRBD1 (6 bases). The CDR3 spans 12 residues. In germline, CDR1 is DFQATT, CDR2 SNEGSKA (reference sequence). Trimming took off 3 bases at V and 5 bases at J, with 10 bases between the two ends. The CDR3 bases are TGCAGTGCTAGTGGGGACACGACTGAAGCTTTCTTT. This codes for CSASGDTTEAFF.

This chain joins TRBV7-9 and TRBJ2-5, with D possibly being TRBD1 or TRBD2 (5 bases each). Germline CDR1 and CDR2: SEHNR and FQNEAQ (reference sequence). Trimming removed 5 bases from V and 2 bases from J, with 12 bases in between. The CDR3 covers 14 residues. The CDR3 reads CASSVGTAQETQYF. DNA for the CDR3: TGTGCCAGCAGCGTGGGGACGGCGCAAGAGACCCAGTACTTC.

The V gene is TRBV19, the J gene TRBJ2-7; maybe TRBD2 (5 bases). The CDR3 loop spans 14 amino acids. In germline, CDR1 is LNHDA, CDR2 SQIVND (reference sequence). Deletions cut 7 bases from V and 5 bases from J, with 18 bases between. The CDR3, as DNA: TGTGCCAGTACCAAAAGCGGCAGATTGGACGAGCAGTACTTC. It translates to CASTKSGRLDEQYF.

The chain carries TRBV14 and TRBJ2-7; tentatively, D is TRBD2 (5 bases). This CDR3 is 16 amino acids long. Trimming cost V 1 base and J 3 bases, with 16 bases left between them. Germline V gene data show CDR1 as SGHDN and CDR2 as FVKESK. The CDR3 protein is CASSQGLGLAGYEQYF. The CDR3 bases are TGTGCCAGCAGCCAAGGATTAGGTCTAGCCGGCTACGAGCAGTACTTC.

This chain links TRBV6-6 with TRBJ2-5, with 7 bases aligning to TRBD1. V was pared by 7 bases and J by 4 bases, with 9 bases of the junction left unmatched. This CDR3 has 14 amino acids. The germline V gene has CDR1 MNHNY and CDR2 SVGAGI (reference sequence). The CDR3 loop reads CASMLLQGTETQYF. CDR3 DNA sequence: TGTGCCAGCATGTTGTTACAGGGGACAGAGACCCAGTACTTC.

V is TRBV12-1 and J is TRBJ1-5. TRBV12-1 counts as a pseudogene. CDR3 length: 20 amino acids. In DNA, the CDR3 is TGTGCCAGCAGCTTCCGTTTCGTCTATTGGACCTTGTTAAGCAATCAGCCCCAGCATTTT. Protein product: CASSFRFVYWTLLSNQPQHF.

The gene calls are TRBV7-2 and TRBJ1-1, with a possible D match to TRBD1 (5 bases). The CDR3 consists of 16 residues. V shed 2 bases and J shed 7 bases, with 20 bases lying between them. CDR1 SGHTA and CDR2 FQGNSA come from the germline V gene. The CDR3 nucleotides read TGTGCCAGCAGCTTAACTGCGACAGAATCGCACCTTGAAGCTTTCTTT. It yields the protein CASSLTATESHLEAFF.

The CDR3 is CASRWTGDQPQHF. The CDR3 nucleotides read TGTGCCAGCAGATGGACAGGGGATCAGCCCCAGCATTTT. The genes are TRBV12-3 or TRBV12-4 and TRBJ1-5, with TRBD1 matching 9 bases. The CDR3 runs 13 residues. J lost 5 bases, V lost 6 bases, and 2 bases had no gene match.

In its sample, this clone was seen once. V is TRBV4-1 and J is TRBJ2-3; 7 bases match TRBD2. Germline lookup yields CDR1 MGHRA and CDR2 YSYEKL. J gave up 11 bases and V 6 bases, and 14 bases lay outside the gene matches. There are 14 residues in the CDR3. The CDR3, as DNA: TGCGCCAGCAGTCGCCTGCGCGCAAGCGGGGAGCAGTATTTT. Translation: CASSRLRASGEQYF.

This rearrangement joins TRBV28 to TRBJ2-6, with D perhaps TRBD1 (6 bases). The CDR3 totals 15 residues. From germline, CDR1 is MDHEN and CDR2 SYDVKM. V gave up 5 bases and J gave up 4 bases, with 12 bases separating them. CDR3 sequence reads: CASSVTGIGANVLTF. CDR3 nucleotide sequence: TGTGCCAGCAGTGTAACAGGGATCGGGGCCAACGTCCTGACTTTC. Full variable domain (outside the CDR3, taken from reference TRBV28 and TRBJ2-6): DVKVTQSSRYLVKRTGEKVFLECVQDMDHENMFWYRQDPGLGLRLIYFSYDVKMKEKGDIPEGYSVSREKKERFSLILESASTNQTSMYLCASSVTGIGANVLTFGAGSRLTVL.

Written as DNA, the CDR3 is TGCAGCGTTGACGGACGGTTGAACACTGAAGCTTTCTTT. Residues: CSVDGRLNTEAFF. This chain links TRBV29-1 with TRBJ1-1; no definite D call. V lost 3 bases and J lost 0, with 8 bases in between. CDR1 is SQVTM, CDR2 ANQGSEA, per germline. This CDR3 contains 13 residues.

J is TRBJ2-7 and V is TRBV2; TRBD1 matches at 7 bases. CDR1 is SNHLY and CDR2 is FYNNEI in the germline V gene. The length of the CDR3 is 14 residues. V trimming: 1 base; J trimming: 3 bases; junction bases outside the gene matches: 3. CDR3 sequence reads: CASSEVTGVYEQYF. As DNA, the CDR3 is TGTGCCAGCAGTGAAGTAACAGGGGTCTACGAGCAGTACTTC.

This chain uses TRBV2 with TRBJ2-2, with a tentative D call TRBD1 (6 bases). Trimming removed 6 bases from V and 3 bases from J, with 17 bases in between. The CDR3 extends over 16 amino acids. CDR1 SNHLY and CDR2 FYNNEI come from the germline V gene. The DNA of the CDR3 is TGTGCCAGCAGCTCCTTTTTCCCAGGGGACACCGGGGAGCTGTTTTTT. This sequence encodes CASSSFFPGDTGELFF.

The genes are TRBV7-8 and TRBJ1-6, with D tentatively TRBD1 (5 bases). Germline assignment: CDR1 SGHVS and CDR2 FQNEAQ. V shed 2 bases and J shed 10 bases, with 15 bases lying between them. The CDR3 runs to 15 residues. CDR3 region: CASSLKFGGDSPLHF. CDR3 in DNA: TGTGCCAGCAGCTTAAAGTTCGGGGGTGACTCACCCCTCCACTTT. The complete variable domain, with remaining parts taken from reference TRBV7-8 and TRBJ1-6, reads GAGVSQSPRYKVAKRGQDVALRCDPISGHVSLFWYQQALGQGPEFLTYFQNEAQLDKSGLPSDRFFAERPEGSVSTLKIQRTQQEDSAVYLCASSLKFGGDSPLHFGNGTRLTVT.

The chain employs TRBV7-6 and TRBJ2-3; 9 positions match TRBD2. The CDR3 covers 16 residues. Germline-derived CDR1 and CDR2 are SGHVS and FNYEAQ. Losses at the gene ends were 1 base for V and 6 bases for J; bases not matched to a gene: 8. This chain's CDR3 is CASSLEAGLAGDTQYF. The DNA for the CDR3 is TGTGCCAGCAGCTTAGAGGCGGGACTAGCTGGCGATACGCAGTATTTT.

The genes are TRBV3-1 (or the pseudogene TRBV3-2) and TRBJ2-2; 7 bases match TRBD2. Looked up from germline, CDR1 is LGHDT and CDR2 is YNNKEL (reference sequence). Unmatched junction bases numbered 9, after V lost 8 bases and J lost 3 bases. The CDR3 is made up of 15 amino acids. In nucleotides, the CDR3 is TGTGCCAGCCACCTCCGCGGGGGTGACACCGGGGAGCTGTTTTTT. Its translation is CASHLRGGDTGELFF.

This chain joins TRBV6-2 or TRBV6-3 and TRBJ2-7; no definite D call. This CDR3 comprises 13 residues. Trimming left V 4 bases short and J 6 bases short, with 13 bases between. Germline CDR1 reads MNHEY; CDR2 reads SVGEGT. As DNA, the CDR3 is TGTGCCAGCAGTTGGGGTAAGGAAGGCGAGCAGTACTTC. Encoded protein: CASSWGKEGEQYF.

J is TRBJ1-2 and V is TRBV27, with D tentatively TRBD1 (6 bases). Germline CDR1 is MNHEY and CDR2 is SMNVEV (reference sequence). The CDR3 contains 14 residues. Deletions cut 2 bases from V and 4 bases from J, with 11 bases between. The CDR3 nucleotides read TGTGCCAGCAGTTTAAGGGGGGCCCTCTATGGCTACACCTTC. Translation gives CASSLRGALYGYTF.

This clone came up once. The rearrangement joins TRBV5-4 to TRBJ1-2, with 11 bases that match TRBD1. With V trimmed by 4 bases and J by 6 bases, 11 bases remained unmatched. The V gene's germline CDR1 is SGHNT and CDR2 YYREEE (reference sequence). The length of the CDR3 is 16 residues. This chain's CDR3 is CASSPPGQGAFHGYTF. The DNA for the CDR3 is TGTGCCAGCAGCCCACCCGGACAGGGGGCTTTTCATGGCTACACCTTC.

The CDR3 DNA sequence: TGCAGCGCCATCGGACAGGATTCCTACAATGAGCAGTTCTTC. It codes for CSAIGQDSYNEQFF. V and J are TRBV29-1 and TRBJ2-1; TRBD1 matches at 7 bases. This CDR3 has 14 amino acids. Losses at the gene ends were 7 bases for V and 1 base for J; bases not matched to a gene: 7. Germline CDR1 and CDR2: SQVTM and ANQGSEA.

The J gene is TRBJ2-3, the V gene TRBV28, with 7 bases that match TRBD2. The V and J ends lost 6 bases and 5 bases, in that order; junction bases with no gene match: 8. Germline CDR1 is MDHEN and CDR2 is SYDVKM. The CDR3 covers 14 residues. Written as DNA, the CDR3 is TGTGCCAGCAGGCCTAGCGGAGCGAAAGATACGCAGTATTTT. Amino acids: CASRPSGAKDTQYF.

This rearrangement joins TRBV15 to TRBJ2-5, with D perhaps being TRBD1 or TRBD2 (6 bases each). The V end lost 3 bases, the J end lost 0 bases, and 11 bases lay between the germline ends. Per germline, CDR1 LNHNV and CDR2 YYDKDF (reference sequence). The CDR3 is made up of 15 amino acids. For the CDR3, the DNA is TGTGCCACCAGCAGGGGGGGCCTGTACCAAGAGACCCAGTACTTC. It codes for CATSRGGLYQETQYF. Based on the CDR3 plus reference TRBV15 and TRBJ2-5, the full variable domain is DAMVIQNPRYQVTQFGKPVTLSCSQTLNHNVMYWYQQKSSQAPKLLFHYYDKDFNNEADTPDNFQSRRPNTSFCFLDIRSPGLGDTAMYLCATSRGGLYQETQYFGPGTRLLVL.

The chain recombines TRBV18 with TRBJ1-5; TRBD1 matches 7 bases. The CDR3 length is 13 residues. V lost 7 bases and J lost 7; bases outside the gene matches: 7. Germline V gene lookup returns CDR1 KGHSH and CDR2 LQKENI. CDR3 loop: CASLGQISQPQHF. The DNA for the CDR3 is TGTGCCAGCTTGGGACAGATTAGCCAGCCCCAGCATTTT.